This entry lists 2 T cell receptor beta chains sequenced from one sample in a study of shared clonotypes between healthy human individuals. Method: immunoSEQ multiplex PCR; TCRdb's copy keeps in-frame clones and lacks some. The sample has roughly 2.5 million clones; roughly nine tenths are singletons. Material: naive CD4+ T cells sorted from blood. Subset in this sample: CD45RA+ positively selected. The receptors were sampled from a young man in good health.

V and J are TRBV6-5 and TRBJ2-7; tentatively, D is TRBD2 (5 bases). CDR1 MNHEY and CDR2 SVGAGI come from the germline V gene. Trimming took off 3 bases at V and 3 bases at J, with 15 bases between the two ends. This CDR3 is built from 15 residues. CDR3 in amino acids: CASSYSRGVGYEQYF. The DNA for the CDR3 is TGTGCCAGCAGTTATTCACGGGGTGTTGGCTACGAGCAGTACTTC.

Worth noting for this clone: This same CDR3 is encoded by further DNA sequences in the sample. The chain links TRBV6-6 to TRBJ2-7; D is tentatively TRBD1 or TRBD2 (6 bases each). Germline values: CDR1 MNHNY, CDR2 SVGAGI (reference sequence). Trimming shortened V by 2 bases and J by 4 bases, and 12 bases separated the two germline ends. CDR3 length: 14 residues. The CDR3 sequence: CASSYAGQGYEQYF. The CDR3 DNA sequence: TGTGCCAGCAGTTACGCGGGGCAGGGGTACGAGCAGTACTTC.